This entry concerns a single T cell receptor beta chain. Within the library, unique molecular identifiers were attached to each individual cDNA molecule. Each CDR3 protein gets one entry after TCRdb re-called the RACE reads with MiXCR. The sample records about 82,000 distinct CDR3 sequences, under 14% being singletons. The data stem from a study of human T cells and chemical hapten exposure. With V trimmed by 5 bases and J by 2 bases, 12 bases remained unmatched. The CDR3 sequence is 17 residues long. Germline V gene sequence: CDR1 SGHVS, CDR2 FNYEAQ. The time point: patch test 3, about 24 weeks after DPC sensitization. Treatment described: therapeutic diphenylcyclopropenone sensitization with weekly scalp DPC.

This sample comprised whole blood, obtained in connection with sensitization to the hapten diphenylcyclopropenone (DPC). This TCR was sampled from a woman aged 50 to 60 with alopecia areata. Some clones in this sample may be carry-over from other donors' samples. This rearrangement joins TRBV7-6 to TRBJ2-1; 7 bases fit TRBD2. Here the CDR3 reads CASSPVPGLDPYNEQFF. In DNA, the CDR3 is TGTGCCAGCAGCCCCGTCCCCGGACTAGACCCCTACAATGAGCAGTTCTTC.